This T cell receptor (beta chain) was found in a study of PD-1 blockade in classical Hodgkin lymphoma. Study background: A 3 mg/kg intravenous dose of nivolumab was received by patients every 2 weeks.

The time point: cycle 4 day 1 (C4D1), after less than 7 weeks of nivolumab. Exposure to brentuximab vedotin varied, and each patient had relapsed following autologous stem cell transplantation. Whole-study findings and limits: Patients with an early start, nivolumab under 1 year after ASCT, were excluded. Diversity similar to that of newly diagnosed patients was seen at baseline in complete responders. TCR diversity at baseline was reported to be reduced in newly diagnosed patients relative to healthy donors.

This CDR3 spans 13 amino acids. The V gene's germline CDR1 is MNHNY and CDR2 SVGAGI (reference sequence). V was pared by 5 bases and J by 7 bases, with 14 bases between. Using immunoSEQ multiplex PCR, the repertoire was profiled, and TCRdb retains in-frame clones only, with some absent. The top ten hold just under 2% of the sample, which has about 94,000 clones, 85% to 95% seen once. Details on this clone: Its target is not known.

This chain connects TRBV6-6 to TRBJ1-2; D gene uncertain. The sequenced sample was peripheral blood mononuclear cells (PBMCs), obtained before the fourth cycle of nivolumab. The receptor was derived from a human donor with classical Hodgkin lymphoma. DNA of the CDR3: TGTGCCAGCAGTACGACTCAGAAGGGTGGCTACACCTTC. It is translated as CASSTTQKGGYTF.